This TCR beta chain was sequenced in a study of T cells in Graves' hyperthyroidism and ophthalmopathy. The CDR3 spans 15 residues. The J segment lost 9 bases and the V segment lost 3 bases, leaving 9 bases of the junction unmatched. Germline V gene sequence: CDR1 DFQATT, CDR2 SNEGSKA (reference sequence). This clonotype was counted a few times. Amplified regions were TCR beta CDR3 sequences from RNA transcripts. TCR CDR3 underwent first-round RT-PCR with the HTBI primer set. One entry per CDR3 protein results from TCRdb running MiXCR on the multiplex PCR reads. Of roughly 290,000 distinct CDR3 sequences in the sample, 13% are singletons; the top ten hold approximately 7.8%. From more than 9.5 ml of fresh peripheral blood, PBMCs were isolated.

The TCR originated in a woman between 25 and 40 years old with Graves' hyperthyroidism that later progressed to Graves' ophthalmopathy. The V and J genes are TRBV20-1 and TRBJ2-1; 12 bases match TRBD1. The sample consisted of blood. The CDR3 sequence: CSASHAGTGGLEQFF. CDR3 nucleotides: TGCAGTGCTAGCCATGCTGGGACAGGGGGCCTTGAGCAGTTCTTC.